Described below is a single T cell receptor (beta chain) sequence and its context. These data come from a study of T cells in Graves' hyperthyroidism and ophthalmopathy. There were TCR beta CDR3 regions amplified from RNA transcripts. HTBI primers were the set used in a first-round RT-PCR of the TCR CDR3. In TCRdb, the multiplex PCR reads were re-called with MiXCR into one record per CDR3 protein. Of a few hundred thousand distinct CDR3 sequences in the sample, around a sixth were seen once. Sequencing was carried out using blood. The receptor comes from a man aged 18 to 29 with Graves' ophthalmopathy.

The CDR3 is CAISAGQGMNTEAFF. Written as DNA, the CDR3 is TGTGCCATCAGTGCCGGGCAGGGAATGAACACTGAAGCTTTCTTT. The J gene is TRBJ1-1, the V gene TRBV10-3; weak D call: TRBD1 (5 bases). With 4 bases removed from V and 0 bases from J, the gap between germline ends came to 12 bases. CDR3 length: 15 residues. Germline V CDR1 and CDR2: ENHRY, SYGVKD.